This TCR beta chain was sequenced for a study of blood T cell repertoires in COVID-19. In the study overall: Samples representing acute and convalescent COVID-19 were sourced from the United States, Italy and Spain.

V was clipped by 1 base and J by 7 bases, with 12 bases between them. The CDR3 covers 14 residues. The V gene's germline CDR1 is SGHDT and CDR2 YYEEEE. TCRdb keeps only in-frame clones here, not all; method: immunoSEQ multiplex PCR. The sample lists 450,000 to 600,000 clones; roughly 87% were seen once. The chain has TRBV5-6 and TRBJ2-4; D uncertain. Sequencing was carried out using PBMCs or T cells enriched from blood (not recorded which). The clonotype was recovered from a woman under 30 who had recovered from COVID-19. The CDR3 reads CASSLSSLENIQYF. CDR3 sequence (DNA): TGTGCCAGCAGCTTGAGTTCCCTGGAGAACATTCAGTACTTC.